This TCR beta chain originates from a study of blood T cell repertoires in COVID-19. TCRdb's table, derived via immunoSEQ multiplex PCR, lists solely in-frame clones and lacks some. The data show about 190,000 clones, less than 80% seen once. The receptor's source is a woman in her 50s with acute or convalescent COVID-19. What was sequenced was peripheral blood.

CDR3 region: CASSKGQYNQPQHF. The CDR3 DNA is TGTGCCAGCAGTAAAGGACAGTACAATCAGCCCCAGCATTTT. The chain combines TRBV6-2 or TRBV6-3 with TRBJ1-5; possible D gene TRBD1, 6 bases. The germline gives CDR1 MNHEY, CDR2 SVGEGT. The CDR3 totals 14 residues. The V gene lost 5 bases and the J gene lost 3 bases, with 11 bases spanning the gap.